These 4 T cell receptor beta chains were all obtained from the same sample, sequenced in a study of cytomegalovirus exposure and HLA in healthy donors. Primers included in the PCR were 60 Vbeta and 13 Jbeta primers. The protocol was immunoSEQ multiplex PCR, while the TCRdb copy is restricted to in-frame clones and leaves out a portion. Of approximately 200,000 clones listed, around 77% are singletons. Sequenced material: PBMCs. Source of these receptors: a woman under 30 in good health and CMV-seronegative.

The chain is built from TRBV7-8 and TRBJ2-5; 11 nucleotides agree with TRBD1. TRBJ2-7 explains the end of the DNA better; the J call may be wrong. The CDR3 has 15 amino acids. Germline loops: CDR1 SGHVS, CDR2 FQNEAQ. The CDR3 loop is CASSLVGTGGYEQYF. The CDR3 coding sequence is TGTGCCAGCAGCTTAGTGGGGACAGGGGGCTACGAGCAGTACTTC.

This clone was detected only a few times. The chain uses TRBV5-1 and TRBJ1-2; D unresolved. Germline assignment: CDR1 SGHRS and CDR2 YFSETQ. Trimming shortened V by 4 bases and J by 5 bases, and 15 bases separated the two germline ends. The CDR3 runs to 14 residues. CDR3 DNA: TGCGCCAGCAGCCCCCGCGGTGGGGAGTATGGCTACACCTTC. Translated, it gives CASSPRGGEYGYTF.

The genes are TRBV5-1 and TRBJ2-7; maybe TRBD1 (6 bases). The CDR3 length is 14 residues. Germline loops: CDR1 SGHRS, CDR2 YFSETQ. Trimming pared 4 bases from V and 4 bases from J, leaving 15 bases between. The CDR3 here is CASSNRVGAYEQYF. As DNA, the CDR3 is TGCGCCAGCAGCAACCGTGTGGGGGCGTACGAGCAGTACTTC.

This chain uses TRBV11-2 with TRBJ2-2, with D perhaps matching TRBD1 (6 bases). Germline CDR1 SGHAT, CDR2 FQNNGV. The V gene lost 0 bases and the J gene lost 5 bases, with 16 bases spanning the gap. The length of the CDR3 is 17 residues. The CDR3 nucleotides read TGTGCCAGCAGCTTAGATCTCCCCGGACAGTTAACCGGGGAGCTGTTTTTT. Amino acids: CASSLDLPGQLTGELFF. Full variable domain (rest looked up from reference TRBV11-2 and TRBJ2-2): EAGVAQSPRYKIIEKRQSVAFWCNPISGHATLYWYQQILGQGPKLLIQFQNNGVVDDSQLPKDRFSAERLKGVDSTLKIQPAKLEDSAVYLCASSLDLPGQLTGELFFGEGSRLTVL.